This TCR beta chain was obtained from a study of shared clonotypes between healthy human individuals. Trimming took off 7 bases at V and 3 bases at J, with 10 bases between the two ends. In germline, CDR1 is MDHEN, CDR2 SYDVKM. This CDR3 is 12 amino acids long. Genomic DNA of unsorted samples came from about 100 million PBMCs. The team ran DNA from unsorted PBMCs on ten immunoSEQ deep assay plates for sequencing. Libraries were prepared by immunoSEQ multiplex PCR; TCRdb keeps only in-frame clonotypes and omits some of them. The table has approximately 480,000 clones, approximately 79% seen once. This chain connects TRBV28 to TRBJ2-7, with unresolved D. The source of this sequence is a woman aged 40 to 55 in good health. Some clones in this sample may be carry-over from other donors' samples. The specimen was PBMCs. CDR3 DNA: TGTGCCAGCAAGGTACCCCACTACGAGCAGTACTTC. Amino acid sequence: CASKVPHYEQYF.